This T cell receptor beta chain was profiled in a study of shared clonotypes between healthy human individuals. The overall study: Donors, aged 18 to 49, were a couple of women and a few men.

The donors were all Caucasian adults (living in Nashville, Tennessee). Profiled with immunoSEQ multiplex PCR; TCRdb holds only in-frame clones, not every one. The table has roughly 490,000 clones, 70% to 80% seen once. Germline values: CDR1 SEHNR, CDR2 FQNEAQ (reference sequence). This CDR3 contains 18 residues. Study-wide findings and caveats: Only blood underwent sampling, and tissue repertoires likely differ.

Turning to this clone: The antigen is not known. An end of the junction differs from the germline gene, which may be a read error.

The rearrangement uses TRBV7-9 and TRBJ1-4; 8 positions agree with TRBD1. The source of this sequence is a woman aged 40 to 50 in good health. Some clones in this sample may be carry-over from other donors' samples. The specimen was PBMCs. The CDR3 region is CASTKGKAGGDPNGKLFF. CDR3 in DNA: TGTGCCAGCACCAAGGGGAAAGCAGGGGGCGACCCGAATGGAAAACTGTTTTTT.